The following is a TCR beta chain sequence with its context. These data originate in a study of control samples from healthy donors and cancer patients. TCRdb keeps only in-frame clones here, not all; method: immunoSEQ multiplex PCR. This sample yields 350,000 to 450,000 clones, of which around nine tenths are seen a single time; approximately 6.3% belongs to the top ten. The receptor was derived from a man between 35 and 55 years old with head and neck cancer. Sequences were obtained from PBMCs.

The CDR3 nucleotides are TGTGCCAGCAGATCGTCCGGGACCGGTAGCACAGATACGCAGTATTTT. This encodes CASRSSGTGSTDTQYF. The chain is built from TRBV27 and TRBJ2-3; D may correspond to TRBD1 or TRBD2 (5 bases each). The germline V gene encodes CDR1 MNHEY and CDR2 SMNVEV (reference sequence). CDR3 size: 16 residues. Deletions cut 6 bases from V and 0 bases from J, with 16 bases between.